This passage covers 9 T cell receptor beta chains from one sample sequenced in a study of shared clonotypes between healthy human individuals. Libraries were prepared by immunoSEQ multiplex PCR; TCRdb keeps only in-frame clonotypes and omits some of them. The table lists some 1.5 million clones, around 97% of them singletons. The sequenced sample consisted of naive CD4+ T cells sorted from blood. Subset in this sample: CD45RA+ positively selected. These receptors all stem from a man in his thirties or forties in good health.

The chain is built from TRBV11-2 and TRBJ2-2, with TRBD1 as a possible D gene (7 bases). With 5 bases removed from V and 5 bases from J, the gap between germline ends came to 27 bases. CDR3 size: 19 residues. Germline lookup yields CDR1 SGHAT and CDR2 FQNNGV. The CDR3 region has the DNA TGTGCCAGCAGCCAAAGGTCGTGGAGGGGGCAGGAGGAAACCGGGGAGCTGTTTTTT. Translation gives CASSQRSWRGQEETGELFF.

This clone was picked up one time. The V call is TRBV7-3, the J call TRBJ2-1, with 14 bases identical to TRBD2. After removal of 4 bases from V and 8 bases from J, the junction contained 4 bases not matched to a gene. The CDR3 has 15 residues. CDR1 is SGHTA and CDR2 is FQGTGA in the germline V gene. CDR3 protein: CASSWGTSGSDEQFF. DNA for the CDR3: TGTGCCAGCAGCTGGGGGACTAGCGGGAGCGATGAGCAGTTCTTC.

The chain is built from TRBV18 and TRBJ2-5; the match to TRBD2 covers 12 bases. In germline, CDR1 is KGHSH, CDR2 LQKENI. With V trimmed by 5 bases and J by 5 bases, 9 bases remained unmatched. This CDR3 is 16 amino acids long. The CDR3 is CASSTRLAGVDETQYF. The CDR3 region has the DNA TGTGCCAGCTCAACTCGACTAGCGGGAGTAGATGAGACCCAGTACTTC.

The DNA of the CDR3 is TGTGCCAGCAGTTTATTTTCGGAGCGGAGCTCCTACAATGAGCAGTTCTTC. Protein sequence: CASSLFSERSSYNEQFF. The J gene is TRBJ2-1, the V gene TRBV28; tentative D call: TRBD2 (5 bases). Germline loops: CDR1 MDHEN, CDR2 SYDVKM. CDR3 length equals 17 residues. The V and J ends lost 1 base and 0 bases respectively, with 13 bases between them.

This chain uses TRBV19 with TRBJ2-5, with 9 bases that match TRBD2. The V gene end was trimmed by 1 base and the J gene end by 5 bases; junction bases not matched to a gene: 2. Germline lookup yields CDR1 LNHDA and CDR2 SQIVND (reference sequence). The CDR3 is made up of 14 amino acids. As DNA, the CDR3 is TGTGCCAGTAGTATAGTACTAGCGGGCGAGACCCAGTACTTC. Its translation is CASSIVLAGETQYF.

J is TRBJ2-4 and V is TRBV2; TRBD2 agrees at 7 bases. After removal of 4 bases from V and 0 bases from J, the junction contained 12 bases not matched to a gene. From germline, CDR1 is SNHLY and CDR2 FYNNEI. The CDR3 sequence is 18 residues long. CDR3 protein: CASSARAGVTIAKNIQYF. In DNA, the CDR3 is TGTGCCAGCAGTGCTCGCGCGGGAGTCACCATAGCCAAAAACATTCAGTACTTC.

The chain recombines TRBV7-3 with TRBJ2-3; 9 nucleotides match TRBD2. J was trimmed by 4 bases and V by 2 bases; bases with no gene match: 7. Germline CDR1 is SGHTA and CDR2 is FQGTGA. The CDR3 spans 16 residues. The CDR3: CASSLGAGLASDTQYF. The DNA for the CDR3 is TGTGCCAGCAGCTTAGGGGCGGGACTAGCCTCAGATACGCAGTATTTT.

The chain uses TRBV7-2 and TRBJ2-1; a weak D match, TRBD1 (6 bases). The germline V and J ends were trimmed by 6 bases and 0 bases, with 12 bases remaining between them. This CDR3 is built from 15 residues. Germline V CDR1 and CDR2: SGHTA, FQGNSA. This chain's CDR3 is CASRQQGSSYNEQFF. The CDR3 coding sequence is TGTGCCAGCAGACAACAGGGAAGCTCCTACAATGAGCAGTTCTTC.

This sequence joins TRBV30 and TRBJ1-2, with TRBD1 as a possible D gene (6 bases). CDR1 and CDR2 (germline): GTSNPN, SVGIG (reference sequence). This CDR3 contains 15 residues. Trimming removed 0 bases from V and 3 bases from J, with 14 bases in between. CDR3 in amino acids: CAWSVSGAYHYGYTF. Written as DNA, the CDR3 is TGTGCCTGGAGTGTATCGGGGGCCTACCACTATGGCTACACCTTC.